This passage covers 23 T cell receptor beta chains from one sample sequenced in a study of T cell repertoires in cytomegalovirus infection. TCRdb redid the calling of the reads with MiXCR, one entry per CDR3 protein. Counted here are around 210,000 distinct CDR3 sequences, approximately 7% occurring once; the ten biggest clones make up around 6.5%. Sequences were obtained from PBMCs. Receptor source: a human donor in good health (CMV status not recorded). Some clones in this sample may be carry-over from other donors' samples.

This clonotype was counted at least ten times. V gene TRBV7-2 combines with J gene TRBJ1-2; D not resolved. Germline loops: CDR1 SGHTA, CDR2 FQGNSA. V was pared by 3 bases and J by 8 bases, with 22 bases between. There are 16 residues in the CDR3. This chain's CDR3 is CASSLSTGILTRGYTF. The CDR3 coding sequence is TGTGCCAGCAGCTTGTCAACGGGAATCCTGACGCGGGGCTACACCTTC. The full variable domain, rest sourced from reference TRBV7-2 and TRBJ1-2, is GAGVSQSPSNKVTEKGKDVELRCDPISGHTALYWYRQSLGQGLEFLIYFQGNSAPDKSGLPSDRFSAERTGGSVSTLTIQRTQQEDSAVYLCASSLSTGILTRGYTFGSGTRLTVV.

This clonotype has a count of ten or more. The V gene is TRBV28, the J gene TRBJ2-2; possibly TRBD1 for D (5 bases). This CDR3 has 15 residues. Germline CDR1 MDHEN, CDR2 SYDVKM. V lost 5 bases to trimming and J lost 0 bases, with 10 bases between them. CDR3 bases: TGTGCCAGCAGTCCTGAGACAGCGAACACCGGGGAGCTGTTTTTT. This gives the protein CASSPETANTGELFF.

In nucleotides, the CDR3 is TGTGCCAGCTGTTATAAAGAGACCCAGTACTTC. Its protein product is CASCYKETQYF. The chain couples TRBV2 to TRBJ2-5; D ambiguous. Germline-derived CDR1 and CDR2 are SNHLY and FYNNEI. Between the trimmed V and J ends, which lost 8 bases and 3 bases, there was a span of 7 bases. The CDR3 spans 11 residues.

The rearrangement links TRBV30 to TRBJ1-4; a weak D match, TRBD1 (6 bases). Trimming left V 3 bases short and J 8 bases short, with 19 bases between. The CDR3 runs to 15 residues. From germline, CDR1 is GTSNPN and CDR2 SVGIG (reference sequence). CDR3: CAWRALGGASEKLFF. The CDR3 DNA follows: TGTGCCTGGAGAGCCTTGGGGGGGGCCAGCGAAAAACTGTTTTTT.

With respect to this clonotype: A much larger clonotype is one base distant, so this may be a read error. The chain has TRBV2 and TRBJ1-1; no definite D call. Germline V gives CDR1 SNHLY, CDR2 FYNNEI. This CDR3 spans 11 amino acids. The CDR3 protein is CANSGLDGAFF. The CDR3 region has the DNA TGTGCCAACAGTGGCCTGGACGGGGCTTTCTTT.

This clonotype was seen ten or more times. V gene TRBV7-2 combines with J gene TRBJ1-2; D is uncertain. The CDR3 has 14 amino acids. CDR1 and CDR2 (germline): SGHTA, FQGNSA. The germline V and J ends were trimmed by 8 bases and 0 bases, with 13 bases remaining between them. The CDR3 DNA follows: TGTGCCAGCTCCCCCGGGTCGACTAACTATGGCTACACCTTC. This encodes CASSPGSTNYGYTF. Full variable domain (rest looked up from reference TRBV7-2 and TRBJ1-2): GAGVSQSPSNKVTEKGKDVELRCDPISGHTALYWYRQSLGQGLEFLIYFQGNSAPDKSGLPSDRFSAERTGGSVSTLTIQRTQQEDSAVYLCASSPGSTNYGYTFGSGTRLTVV.

The table lists this clonotype with many counts. The chain carries TRBV6-2 or TRBV6-3 and TRBJ2-3; 7 nucleotides agree with TRBD1. This CDR3 is 15 amino acids long. With V trimmed by 5 bases and J by 2 bases, 7 bases remained unmatched. The germline V gene has CDR1 MNHEY and CDR2 SVGEGT. DNA for the CDR3: TGTGCCAGCAGTCCGCTGGGACAGTCCACAGATACGCAGTATTTT. Residues: CASSPLGQSTDTQYF.

This clonotype has at least ten counts. The chain combines TRBV5-1 with TRBJ2-1; the D gene is possibly TRBD2 (5 bases). Looked up from germline, CDR1 is SGHRS and CDR2 is YFSETQ. This CDR3 comprises 14 residues. Trimming cost V 0 bases and J 6 bases, with 10 bases left between them. In DNA form, the CDR3 reads TGCGCCAGCAGCTTGGCAGGCACTAGCAATGAGCAGTTCTTC. Its translation: CASSLAGTSNEQFF.

This clonotype was picked up many times. V usage is TRBV5-1 and J usage is TRBJ2-7; tentatively, D is TRBD1 or TRBD2 (5 bases each). The V end was cut by 4 bases, the J end by 2 bases, with 13 bases between. Per germline, CDR1 SGHRS and CDR2 YFSETQ. This CDR3 is 14 amino acids long. The CDR3 coding sequence is TGCGCCAGCAGCCCCCGGGACGCAACCTACGAGCAGTACTTC. As protein: CASSPRDATYEQYF.

This clonotype was seen ten or more times. This chain links TRBV2 with TRBJ1-5, with D perhaps matching TRBD1 (6 bases). The germline gives CDR1 SNHLY, CDR2 FYNNEI. The CDR3 contains 13 residues. V was trimmed by 4 bases and J by 5 bases, leaving 9 bases between them. The CDR3 region is CASSGEGDQPQHF. The DNA of the CDR3 is TGTGCCAGCAGTGGAGAGGGGGATCAGCCCCAGCATTTT.

This clonotype turned up a few times. The chain links TRBV14 to TRBJ2-5; D may be TRBD1 or TRBD2 (5 bases each). The CDR3 sequence is 16 residues long. The germline CDR1 and CDR2 sequences are SGHDN and FVKESK. The V gene lost 4 bases and the J gene lost 1 base, with 16 bases spanning the gap. CDR3: CASSPYRDGSQETQYF. CDR3 nucleotides: TGTGCCAGCAGCCCTTACCGGGACGGATCCCAAGAGACCCAGTACTTC. Combining the CDR3 with reference TRBV14 and TRBJ2-5 gives the whole variable domain EAGVTQFPSHSVIEKGQTVTLRCDPISGHDNLYWYRRVMGKEIKFLLHFVKESKQDESGMPNNRFLAERTGGTYSTLKVQPAELEDSGVYFCASSPYRDGSQETQYFGPGTRLLVL.

This clonotype was detected many times. The rearrangement joins TRBV4-3 to TRBJ2-1, with D tentatively TRBD1 (6 bases). Looked up from germline, CDR1 is LGHNA and CDR2 is YSLEER. This CDR3 spans 13 amino acids. V was clipped by 2 bases and J by 4 bases, with 6 bases between them. CDR3 sequence reads: CASSQQGYNEQFF. CDR3 bases: TGCGCCAGCAGCCAACAGGGGTACAATGAGCAGTTCTTC.

This clonotype was seen ten or more times. The chain recombines TRBV27 with TRBJ1-6; D is unclear. The CDR3 sequence is 14 residues long. The germline V gene has CDR1 MNHEY and CDR2 SMNVEV (reference sequence). Trimming removed 3 bases at V and 4 bases at J, with 7 bases between. In DNA, the CDR3 is TGTGCCAGCAGTTTTACGAGTTATAATTCACCCCTCCACTTT. It codes for CASSFTSYNSPLHF.

At least ten counts were recorded for this clonotype. The chain links TRBV7-2 to TRBJ1-1, with a tentative D call TRBD1 (6 bases). Germline V lookup: CDR1 SGHTA, CDR2 FQGNSA. This CDR3 spans 18 amino acids. Trimming took 0 bases from V and 1 from J, leaving 18 bases between them. The CDR3 nucleotides read TGTGCCAGCAGCTTAGCATTTGTCCAGGGGAGGACGAACACTGAAGCTTTCTTT. Encoded protein: CASSLAFVQGRTNTEAFF.

The chain has TRBV14 and TRBJ2-1, with TRBD2 matching 12 bases. CDR1 is SGHDN, CDR2 FVKESK, per germline. The CDR3 loop spans 18 amino acids. Trimming took 3 bases from V and 8 from J; bases not matched to a gene: 14. CDR3 amino acids: CASSQRRLAGEGSDEQFF. CDR3 in DNA: TGTGCCAGCAGCCAGAGGAGACTAGCGGGGGAAGGTTCGGATGAGCAGTTCTTC. Full variable domain (missing parts from reference TRBV14 and TRBJ2-1): EAGVTQFPSHSVIEKGQTVTLRCDPISGHDNLYWYRRVMGKEIKFLLHFVKESKQDESGMPNNRFLAERTGGTYSTLKVQPAELEDSGVYFCASSQRRLAGEGSDEQFFGPGTRLTVL.

This clonotype occurred many times. The V and J genes are TRBV5-4 and TRBJ1-2; tentatively, D is TRBD1 (5 bases). V lost 2 bases and J 3 bases, leaving 20 bases between the germline ends. CDR1 and CDR2 from the germline V gene are SGHNT and YYREEE (reference sequence). The CDR3 extends over 17 amino acids. The CDR3 is CASSFSRTQGSDYGYTF. CDR3 nucleotides: TGTGCCAGCAGCTTCAGCCGGACACAAGGATCGGACTATGGCTACACCTTC.

Comment on this clonotype: A read error may explain this, as a much larger clone is one base away. The CDR3 sequence is CSASGNQEIQYF. The CDR3 coding sequence is TGCAGTGCTTCGGGTAACCAAGAGATCCAGTACTTC. The chain joins TRBV20-1 to TRBJ2-5; D uncertain. CDR1 DFQATT and CDR2 SNEGSKA come from the germline V gene (reference sequence). This CDR3 contains 12 residues.

This clonotype was counted many times. J is TRBJ1-6 and V is TRBV12-3 or TRBV12-4, with a weak D call TRBD1 (5 bases). This CDR3 has 13 residues. Trimming took off 8 bases at V and 14 bases at J, with 19 bases between the two ends. The CDR3 bases are TGTGCCAGCCGGGGGTTTAACGGTGGCTCCCTCCACTTT. This encodes CASRGFNGGSLHF.

This clonotype was picked up many times. The chain employs TRBV7-8 and TRBJ2-3, with D hard to call. The CDR3 is made up of 17 amino acids. Germline CDR1 and CDR2: SGHVS and FQNEAQ. V lost 1 base and J lost 8, with 22 bases in between. The CDR3 spells CASSLVLSDPDLATQYF. In nucleotides, the CDR3 is TGTGCCAGCAGCTTAGTGCTTTCGGACCCCGATTTGGCTACGCAGTATTTT.

In regard to this clonotype: A much larger clone sits a single nucleotide away, making a read error possible. This chain links TRBV6-2 or TRBV6-3 with TRBJ1-6; D is undetermined. The CDR3 has 13 amino acids. The germline gives CDR1 MNHEY, CDR2 SVGEGT. The CDR3 sequence is CASCPPYDSPLHF. DNA of the CDR3: TGTGCCAGCTGTCCACCCTATGATTCACCCCTCCACTTT.

This clonotype was found many times. The chain links TRBV6-2 or TRBV6-3 to TRBJ2-7; perhaps D is TRBD1 or TRBD2 (5 bases each). V lost 2 bases and J lost 2, with 7 bases in between. The CDR3 is 13 residues long. Germline CDR1 MNHEY, CDR2 SVGEGT. The CDR3 protein is CASSYQGPYEQYF. The DNA of the CDR3 is TGTGCCAGCAGTTACCAGGGACCCTACGAGCAGTACTTC.

This clonotype was seen ten or more times. The genes are TRBV28 and TRBJ1-5; D uncertain. Trimming took 3 bases from V and 4 from J, leaving 7 bases between them. This CDR3 is 13 amino acids long. The V gene's germline CDR1 is MDHEN and CDR2 SYDVKM. The CDR3 here is CASSLGWNQPQHF. The CDR3 nucleotides read TGTGCCAGCAGTTTGGGGTGGAATCAGCCCCAGCATTTT. The full variable domain, rest sourced from reference TRBV28 and TRBJ1-5, is DVKVTQSSRYLVKRTGEKVFLECVQDMDHENMFWYRQDPGLGLRLIYFSYDVKMKEKGDIPEGYSVSREKKERFSLILESASTNQTSMYLCASSLGWNQPQHFGDGTRLSIL.

As regards this clonotype: The junction shows a germline mismatch at one end, possibly a read error. The rearrangement links TRBV28 to TRBJ2-4; the D call may be TRBD1 or TRBD2 (7 bases each). CDR3 length: 14 amino acids. Germline assignment: CDR1 MDHEN and CDR2 SYDVKM. The CDR3, as DNA: TGTGCCAGCACCCCAGGGGGGGATAAAACCATTCAGTACTTC. This codes for CASTPGGDKTIQYF. The complete variable domain, with remaining parts taken from reference TRBV28 and TRBJ2-4, reads DVKVTQSSRYLVKRTGEKVFLECVQDMDHENMFWYRQDPGLGLRLIYFSYDVKMKEKGDIPEGYSVSREKKERFSLILESASTNQTSMYLCASTPGGDKTIQYFGAGTRLSVL.